A selection of T cell receptor beta chains follows, all from one sample in a study of vaccination effects on CD4 cells after COVID-19. The antigens these receptors bind are not known. TCRdb keeps only in-frame clones here, not all; method: immunoSEQ multiplex PCR. The sample has more than 40,000 clones, over 60% seen once. The source was CD4+ T cells from PBMCs cultured with HCoV-OC43 spike peptides, collected after COVID-19 vaccination. The receptors stem from a human donor who received a COVID-19 vaccine. Each CDR3 is given with its conserved first and last residue. D genes are given only for firm matches. Rows may omit the clone size; those that give it use once, few, many or a size class.

D,V,J,size,CDR3,DNA
.,TRBV3-1/TRBV3-2,TRBJ1-2,.,CASSQVSGANYGYTF,TGTGCCAGCAGCCAAGTGTCAGGAGCTAACTATGGCTACACCTTC
TRBD2,TRBV29-1,TRBJ2-7,.,CSVGLAGIEQYF,TGCAGCGTCGGACTAGCGGGAATCGAGCAGTACTTC
.,TRBV3-1/TRBV3-2,TRBJ2-7,.,CASSQSRAVGVEQYF,TGTGCCAGCAGCCAATCAAGGGCGGTGGGGGTTGAGCAGTACTTC
.,TRBV6-7,TRBJ2-3,.,CASSYRGTGGSDTQYF,TGTGCCAGCAGTTACAGAGGAACAGGCGGTTCAGATACGCAGTATTTT
TRBD2,TRBV19,TRBJ2-3,.,CASSFSGERTDTQYF,TGTGCCAGTAGTTTTAGCGGGGAACGCACAGATACGCAGTATTTT
.,TRBV30,TRBJ1-2,.,CAWGVGGYTF,TGTGCCTGGGGCGTGGGTGGCTACACCTTC
.,TRBV27,TRBJ2-1,few,CASRSRRTGNSYNEQFF,TGTGCCAGCAGAAGTAGACGGACGGGGAACTCCTACAATGAGCAGTTCTTC
TRBD2,TRBV19,TRBJ2-3,.,CASSGRGFTDTQYF,TGTGCCAGTAGTGGGCGGGGGTTCACAGATACGCAGTATTTT
TRBD2,TRBV5-4,TRBJ2-6,.,CASSLRGGSSSGANVLTF,TGTGCCAGCAGCTTGCGGGGGGGGTCCAGCTCTGGGGCCAACGTCCTGACTTTC
.,TRBV6-6,TRBJ2-1,.,CASSKQGSPFF,TGTGCCAGCAGTAAACAGGGCTCGCCGTTCTTC
TRBD1,TRBV20-1,TRBJ1-1,.,CSASSGDRGRGAFF,TGCAGTGCTAGTTCTGGGGACAGGGGGCGGGGAGCTTTCTTT
.,TRBV6-5,TRBJ2-5,few,CASSYSTQETQYF,TGTGCCAGCAGTTACTCGACTCAAGAGACCCAGTACTTC
.,TRBV6-5,TRBJ1-4,.,CASSRTALNEKLFF,TGTGCCAGCAGCCGGACAGCTCTTAATGAAAAACTGTTTTTT
.,TRBV11-2,TRBJ2-1,.,CASSRLKGTPGIEQFF,TGTGCCAGCAGCCGCTTAAAAGGAACACCCGGGATTGAGCAGTTCTTC
.,TRBV11-3,TRBJ1-1,.,CASSLNSYTEAFF,TGTGCCAGCAGCTTAAATTCGTACACTGAAGCTTTCTTT
.,TRBV15,TRBJ1-5,.,CATSSAWADNQPQHF,TGTGCCACCAGCAGTGCGTGGGCGGACAATCAGCCCCAGCATTTT
.,TRBV3-1/TRBV3-2,TRBJ2-3,once,CASSLVRGRTTDTQYF,TGTGCCAGCAGCCTGGTGCGGGGTCGGACCACAGATACGCAGTATTTT
TRBD1,TRBV3-1/TRBV3-2,TRBJ1-6,many,CASSQAGTGSNSPLHF,TGTGCCAGCAGCCAAGCGGGGACAGGGAGTAATTCACCCCTCCACTTT
TRBD1,TRBV6-5,TRBJ1-2,.,CASSYRGQVGYGYTF,TGTGCCAGCAGTTACAGGGGACAGGTGGGGTATGGCTACACCTTC
.,TRBV7-9,TRBJ1-3,.,CASSLDDLSSSGNTIYF,TGTGCCAGCAGCTTAGATGATCTATCGAGCTCTGGAAACACCATATATTTT
.,TRBV5-1,TRBJ2-7,.,CASSLGYGPSYEQYF,TGCGCCAGCAGCTTGGGGTACGGCCCCTCCTACGAGCAGTACTTC
.,TRBV11-2,TRBJ2-7,.,CASSYTGEQYF,TGTGCCAGCAGCTACACGGGGGAGCAGTACTTC
.,TRBV7-9,TRBJ1-1,.,CASSFQTGTEAFF,TGTGCCAGCAGCTTTCAGACCGGCACTGAAGCTTTCTTT
TRBD1,TRBV11-2,TRBJ2-7,.,CASSLIQGTYEQYF,TGTGCCAGCAGCTTAATACAGGGGACCTACGAGCAGTACTTC
.,TRBV6-5,TRBJ1-2,.,CASKQDGYTF,TGTGCCAGCAAGCAAGATGGCTACACCTTC
.,TRBV10-1,TRBJ1-3,few,CASSRGGSGNTIYF,TGCGCCAGCTCTCGCGGAGGTTCTGGAAACACCATATATTTT
.,TRBV6-5,TRBJ1-3,.,CASSYGPVSGNTIYF,TGTGCCAGCAGTTACGGGCCGGTCTCTGGAAACACCATATATTTT
.,TRBV5-4,TRBJ2-5,.,CASSPREKQETQYF,TGTGCCAGCAGCCCCCGGGAGAAGCAAGAGACCCAGTACTTC
.,TRBV18,TRBJ1-5,.,CASSPITGVGNQPQHF,TGTGCCAGCTCACCTATAACGGGGGTGGGCAATCAGCCCCAGCATTTT